This T cell receptor (beta chain) derives from a study of T cells in localized non-small cell lung cancer. Study outcomes and limitations: There was higher T cell clonality in uninvolved adjacent lung than in tumor, and it was highest there. Appearance in adjacent lung was seen for a median 57 of the top 100 tumor clones.

Concerning this clone: What it recognizes is unknown.

This CDR3 contains 14 residues. Trimming pared 2 bases from V and 5 bases from J, leaving 12 bases between. Germline V gene sequence: CDR1 MNHEY, CDR2 SVGAGI. Clones were sequenced by immunoSEQ multiplex PCR, and TCRdb holds only the in-frame ones, with some missing. The profile shows about 83,000 clones, 80% of them singletons. This TCR derives from a female donor older than 55 with stage I lung adenocarcinoma. This chain uses TRBV6-5 with TRBJ2-5, with unresolved D. The source was peripheral blood, collected before any cancer treatment. Written as DNA, the CDR3 is TGTGCCAGCAGTTACGGTCGCAAGGCGGAGACCCAGTACTTC. This codes for CASSYGRKAETQYF.